One and the same sample provided the 5 T cell receptor beta chains below, sequenced in a study of early T cells in non-severe SARS-CoV-2 infection. TCRdb processed the 5' RACE reads anew with MiXCR; each CDR3 protein has one entry. The sample lists around 40,000 distinct CDR3 sequences, around a tenth occurring once. The sample taken for sequencing was whole blood. Receptor source: an adult who was a healthcare worker with PCR-confirmed SARS-CoV-2 infection or an uninfected control (not recorded which).

This clonotype was seen repeatedly, ten times or more. The chain employs TRBV6-5 and TRBJ2-1; 8 bases are a match to TRBD2. Per germline, CDR1 MNHEY and CDR2 SVGAGI. This CDR3 has 14 residues. Unmatched junction bases numbered 5, after V lost 4 bases and J lost 6 bases. CDR3 amino acids: CASSSLGLVNEQFF. The CDR3 DNA reads TGTGCCAGCAGTTCCTTGGGACTAGTCAATGAGCAGTTCTTC.

This clonotype was picked up many times. CDR3 region: CASSTGTAGETQYF. In DNA, the CDR3 is TGTGCCAGCAGCACAGGGACAGCCGGAGAGACCCAGTACTTC. The gene calls are TRBV7-9 and TRBJ2-5; 7 nucleotides line up with TRBD1. CDR1 is SEHNR and CDR2 is FQNEAQ in the germline V gene (reference sequence). V lost 5 bases and J lost 4; bases outside the gene matches: 7. CDR3 length: 14 residues.

This clonotype showed up just a few times. The chain combines TRBV7-9 with TRBJ2-7; 8 bases align to TRBD1. V dropped 5 bases and J dropped 4; count of bases not matched to a gene: 7. The CDR3 length is 14 residues. Per the germline V gene, CDR1 is SEHNR and CDR2 is FQNEAQ (reference sequence). The CDR3 bases are TGTGCCAGCAGCCCCCAGGGGGCGCGGTACGAGCAGTACTTC. Translating it yields CASSPQGARYEQYF.

This clonotype was observed a few times. The CDR3 bases are TGCAGCGTGAGGACTGCGGCTGAAGCTTTCTTT. Translation gives CSVRTAAEAFF. This chain joins TRBV29-1 and TRBJ1-1; no firm D call. The CDR3 totals 11 residues. V lost 6 bases and J lost 6, with 11 bases in between. From germline, CDR1 is SQVTM and CDR2 ANQGSEA. The whole variable domain, remainder taken from reference TRBV29-1 and TRBJ1-1, is SAVISQKPSRDICQRGTSLTIQCQVDSQVTMMFWYRQQPGQSLTLIATANQGSEATYESGFVIDKFPISRPNLTFSTLTVSNMSPEDSSIYLCSVRTAAEAFFGQGTRLTVV.

The sample holds a few counts of this clonotype. This chain's CDR3 is CASRIQETQYF. The DNA for the CDR3 is TGTGCCAGCAGGATACAAGAGACCCAGTACTTC. J is TRBJ2-5 and V is TRBV6-2 or TRBV6-3; D is unresolved. The germline gives CDR1 MNHEY, CDR2 SVGEGT. There are 11 residues in the CDR3. Trimming shortened V by 6 bases and J by 2 bases, and 4 bases separated the two germline ends.